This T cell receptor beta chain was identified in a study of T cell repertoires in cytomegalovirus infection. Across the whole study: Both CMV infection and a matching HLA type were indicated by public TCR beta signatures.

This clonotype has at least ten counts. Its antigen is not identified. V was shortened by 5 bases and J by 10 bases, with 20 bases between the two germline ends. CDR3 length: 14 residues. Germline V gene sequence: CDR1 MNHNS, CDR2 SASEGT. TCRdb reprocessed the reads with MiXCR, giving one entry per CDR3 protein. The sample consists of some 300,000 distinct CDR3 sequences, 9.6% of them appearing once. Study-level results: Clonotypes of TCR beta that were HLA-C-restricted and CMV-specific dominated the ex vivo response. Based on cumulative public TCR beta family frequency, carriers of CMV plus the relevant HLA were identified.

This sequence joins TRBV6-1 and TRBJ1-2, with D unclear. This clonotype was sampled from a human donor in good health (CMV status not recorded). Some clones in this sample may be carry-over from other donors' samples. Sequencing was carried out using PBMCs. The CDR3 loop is CASSLYPMAVDYTF. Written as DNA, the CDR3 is TGTGCCAGCAGTCTCTACCCTATGGCTGTCGACTACACCTTC.